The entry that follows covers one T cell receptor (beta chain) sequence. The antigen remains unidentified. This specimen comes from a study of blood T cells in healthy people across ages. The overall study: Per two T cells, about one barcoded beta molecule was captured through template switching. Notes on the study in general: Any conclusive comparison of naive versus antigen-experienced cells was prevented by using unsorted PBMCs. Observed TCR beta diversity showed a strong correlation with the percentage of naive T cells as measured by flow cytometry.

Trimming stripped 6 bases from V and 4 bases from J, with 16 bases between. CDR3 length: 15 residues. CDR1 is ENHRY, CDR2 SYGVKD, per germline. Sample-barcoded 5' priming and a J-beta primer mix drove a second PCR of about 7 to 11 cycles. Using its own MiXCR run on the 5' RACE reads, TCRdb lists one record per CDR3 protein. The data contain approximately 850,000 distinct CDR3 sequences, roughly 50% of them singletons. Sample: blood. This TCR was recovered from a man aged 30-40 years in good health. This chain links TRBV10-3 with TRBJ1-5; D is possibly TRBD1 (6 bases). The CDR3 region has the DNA TGTGCCATCAGCAGAGTTGACAGGAAGAATCAGCCCCAGCATTTT. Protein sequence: CAISRVDRKNQPQHF.